This TCR beta chain was sequenced during a study of T-cell reconstitution after alpha-beta-depleted transplantation in children. Germline CDR1 reads GTSNPN; CDR2 reads SVGIG (reference sequence). Trimming cost V 7 bases and J 3 bases, with 12 bases left between them. The CDR3 is 13 residues long. General observations from the study: Recipient T cells and thymic progenitors that survived gave rise to the high TCRbeta diversity observed at day 60 in some patients. Expanded clones from the graft, numbering several hundred, reportedly supplied alpha-beta T cells about two months after transplant. From newly produced T cells came most of the T-cell counts and diversity one year after transplant.

This clonotype was counted between two and nine times. Its specificity is not known. As it was prepared, the TCRbeta library received unique molecular identifiers. A single record per CDR3 protein comes from TCRdb applying MiXCR to the PCR reads. Of about 640,000 distinct CDR3 sequences detected, over 10% appear once; the ten largest clones hold 2.2%. The source is a male patient aged 10-17 years who had a stem cell transplant for acute myeloid leukemia, so the T cells may come from the graft donor. The rearrangement uses TRBV30 and TRBJ2-2; D is ambiguous. Sequenced here: PBMCs, mostly from graft donor cells, sampled 360 days after TCRalphabeta/CD19-depleted stem cell transplant. The CDR3 loop is CASAVRDTGELFF. CDR3 bases: TGTGCCTCCGCGGTTCGGGACACCGGGGAGCTGTTTTTT. Filled out from reference TRBV30 and TRBJ2-2, the complete variable domain reads SQTIHQWPATLVQPVGSPLSLECTVEGTSNPNLYWYRQAAGRGLQLLFYSVGIGQISSEVPQNLSASRPQDRQFILSSKKLLLSDSGFYLCASAVRDTGELFFGEGSRLTVL.